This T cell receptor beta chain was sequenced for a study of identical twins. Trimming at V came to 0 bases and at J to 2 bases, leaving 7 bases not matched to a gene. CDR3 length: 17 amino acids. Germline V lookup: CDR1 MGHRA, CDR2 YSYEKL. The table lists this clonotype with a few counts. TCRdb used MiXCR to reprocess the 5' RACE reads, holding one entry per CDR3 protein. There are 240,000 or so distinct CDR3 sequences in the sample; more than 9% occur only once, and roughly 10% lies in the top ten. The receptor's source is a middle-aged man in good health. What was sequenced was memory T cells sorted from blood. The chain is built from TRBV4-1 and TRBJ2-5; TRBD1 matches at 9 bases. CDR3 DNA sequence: TGCGCCAGCAGCCAAGATAGGGACAGGGTGGGTCAAGAGACCCAGTACTTC. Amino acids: CASSQDRDRVGQETQYF.